This paragraph reports one T cell receptor (beta chain). Its specificity is unknown. Looked up from germline, CDR1 is SGHNT and CDR2 is YYREEE (reference sequence). V lost 4 bases, J lost 0 bases, and 14 bases lay in between. There are 17 residues in the CDR3. This entry is derived from a study of T cell responses to AZD1222 COVID-19 vaccine. Findings and limits, study-wide: Vaccination with two AZD1222 doses was followed by a rise in Spike-specific TCR breadth and depth. Spike was spanned by vaccine-associated CD4 TCRs, with dominance at 160-218 and 743-854. Nearly half of spike-specific TCRs reportedly target variant regions that are unmutated in the B.1.351 and B.1.1.7 variants. Every sample of the repertoires postdated the peak T cell response.

The method was immunoSEQ multiplex PCR; TCRdb's version includes in-frame clones alone and lacks a portion of them. The sample yields 130,000 or so clones, approximately 90% seen once. This TCR came from an adult in good health. Specimen: peripheral blood, collected on day 0 of MenACWY control vaccination. V is TRBV5-4 and J is TRBJ2-6, with D tentatively TRBD1 or TRBD2 (5 bases each). As DNA, the CDR3 is TGTGCCAGCAGCCCCGAACGGGGCCTCTCTGGGGCCAACGTCCTGACTTTC. Protein sequence: CASSPERGLSGANVLTF. The full variable domain, in which reference TRBV5-4 and TRBJ2-6 provide the parts outside the CDR3, is ETGVTQSPTHLIKTRGQQVTLRCSSQSGHNTVSWYQQALGQGPQFIFQYYREEENGRGNFPPRFSGLQFPNYSSELNVNALELDDSALYLCASSPERGLSGANVLTFGAGSRLTVL.